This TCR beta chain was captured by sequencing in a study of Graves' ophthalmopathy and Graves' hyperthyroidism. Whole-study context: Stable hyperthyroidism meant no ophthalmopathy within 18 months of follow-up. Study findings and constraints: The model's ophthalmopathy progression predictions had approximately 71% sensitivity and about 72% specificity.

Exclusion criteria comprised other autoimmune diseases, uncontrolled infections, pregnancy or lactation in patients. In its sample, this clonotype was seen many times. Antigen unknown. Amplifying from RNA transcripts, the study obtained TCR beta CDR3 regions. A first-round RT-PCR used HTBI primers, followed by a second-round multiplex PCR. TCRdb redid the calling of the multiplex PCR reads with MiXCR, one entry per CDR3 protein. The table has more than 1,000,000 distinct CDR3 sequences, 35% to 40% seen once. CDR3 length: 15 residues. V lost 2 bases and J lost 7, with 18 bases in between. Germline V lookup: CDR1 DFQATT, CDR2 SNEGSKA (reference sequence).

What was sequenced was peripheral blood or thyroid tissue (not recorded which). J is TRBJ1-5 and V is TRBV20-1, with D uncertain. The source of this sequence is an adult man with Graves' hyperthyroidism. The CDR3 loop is CSARKGSGFGQPQHF. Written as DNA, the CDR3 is TGCAGTGCTAGAAAAGGGTCGGGCTTCGGACAGCCCCAGCATTTT.